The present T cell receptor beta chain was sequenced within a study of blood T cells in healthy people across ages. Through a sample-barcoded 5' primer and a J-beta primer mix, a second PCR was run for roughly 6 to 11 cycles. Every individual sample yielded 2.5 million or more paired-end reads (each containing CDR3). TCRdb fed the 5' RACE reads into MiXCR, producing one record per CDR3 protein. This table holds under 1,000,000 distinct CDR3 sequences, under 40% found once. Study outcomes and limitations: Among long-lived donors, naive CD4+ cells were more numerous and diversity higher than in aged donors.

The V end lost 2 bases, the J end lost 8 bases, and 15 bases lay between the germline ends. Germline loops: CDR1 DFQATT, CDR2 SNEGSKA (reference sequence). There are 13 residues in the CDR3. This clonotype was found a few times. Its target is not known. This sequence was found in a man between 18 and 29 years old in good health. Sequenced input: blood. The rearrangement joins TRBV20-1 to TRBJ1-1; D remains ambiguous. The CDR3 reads CSARSGRLTEAFF. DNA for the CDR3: TGCAGTGCTAGATCGGGAAGGTTGACCGAAGCTTTCTTT.